These 15 T cell receptor beta chains were sequenced from one sample in a study of Graves' ophthalmopathy and Graves' hyperthyroidism. Amplifying from RNA transcripts, the study obtained TCR beta CDR3 regions. Investigators did first-round RT-PCR with HTBI primers, then second-round multiplex PCR. MiXCR, applied by TCRdb to the multiplex PCR reads, yields one record per CDR3 protein. Here the sample spans a few hundred thousand distinct CDR3 sequences, 15% to 20% being singletons. Material: peripheral blood. These receptors were collected from a woman between 18 and 29 years old with Graves' ophthalmopathy.

This clonotype was recorded at least ten times. This rearrangement joins TRBV28 to TRBJ2-2; 9 bases fit TRBD2. Germline loops: CDR1 MDHEN, CDR2 SYDVKM. V shed 5 bases, J shed 7 bases, and the junction held 8 bases outside the gene matches. The CDR3 runs 15 residues. The CDR3 loop is CASSRVAGVNGELFF. The CDR3 nucleotides are TGTGCCAGCAGTCGCGTAGCGGGAGTAAACGGGGAGCTGTTTTTT.

This clonotype was counted many times. The chain employs TRBV20-1 and TRBJ2-5; D unresolved. V was trimmed by 3 bases and J by 1 base, leaving 9 bases between them. This CDR3 has 13 residues. CDR1 and CDR2 (germline): DFQATT, SNEGSKA (reference sequence). The CDR3 region is CSASEDLQETQYF. As DNA, the CDR3 is TGCAGTGCTAGTGAAGACCTCCAAGAGACCCAGTACTTC.

This clonotype was recorded many times. The genes are TRBV11-2 and TRBJ2-7, with D perhaps TRBD2 (5 bases). CDR1 and CDR2 from the germline V gene are SGHAT and FQNNGV. V was trimmed by 1 base and J by 3 bases, leaving 10 bases between them. The CDR3 has 14 amino acids. CDR3 DNA sequence: TGTGCCAGCAGCTTAGGACGGGATGGCTACGAGCAGTACTTC. Protein: CASSLGRDGYEQYF.

The chain joins TRBV7-2 to TRBJ2-5; 8 bases are a match to TRBD2. Looked up from germline, CDR1 is SGHTA and CDR2 is FQGNSA. After removal of 3 bases from V and 2 bases from J, the junction contained 5 bases not matched to a gene. CDR3 length: 15 amino acids. In DNA form, the CDR3 reads TGTGCCAGCAGCTTCCAAGCGGGAGCACAAGAGACCCAGTACTTC. Amino acid sequence: CASSFQAGAQETQYF.

This clonotype was counted ten times or more. This chain links TRBV28 with TRBJ2-7, with TRBD2 identical over 13 bases. V shed 4 bases, J shed 2 bases, and the junction held 5 bases outside the gene matches. There are 16 residues in the CDR3. Germline V lookup: CDR1 MDHEN, CDR2 SYDVKM. The CDR3 reads CASSSWTSGGTYEQYF. DNA for the CDR3: TGTGCCAGCAGTTCCTGGACTAGCGGGGGAACCTACGAGCAGTACTTC.

This clonotype has a count of ten or more. The rearrangement uses TRBV18 and TRBJ2-2; D perhaps matches TRBD2 (6 bases). CDR1 and CDR2 (germline): KGHSH, LQKENI. Trimming stripped 6 bases from V and 1 base from J, with 15 bases between. This CDR3 contains 16 residues. The CDR3 spells CASSPGLPVNTGELFF. As DNA, the CDR3 is TGTGCCAGCTCGCCCGGACTACCTGTGAACACCGGGGAGCTGTTTTTT. Supplemented by reference TRBV18 and TRBJ2-2, the full variable domain reads NAGVMQNPRHLVRRRGQEARLRCSPMKGHSHVYWYRQLPEEGLKFMVYLQKENIIDESGMPKERFSAEFPKEGPSILRIQQVVRGDSAAYFCASSPGLPVNTGELFFGEGSRLTVL.

This clonotype was observed a handful of times. The rearrangement joins TRBV27 to TRBJ1-1; weak D call: TRBD1 (5 bases). Trimming cost V 7 bases and J 4 bases, with 16 bases left between them. This CDR3 spans 14 amino acids. CDR1 is MNHEY and CDR2 is SMNVEV in the germline V gene (reference sequence). The CDR3 DNA sequence: TGTGCCAGCAATTCTGGGGGAGTTAGCACTGAAGCTTTCTTT. Translation: CASNSGGVSTEAFF.

There are many counts of this clonotype. The J gene is TRBJ2-5, the V gene TRBV15; D might be TRBD1 or TRBD2, each matching 5 bases. V lost 6 bases and J 4 bases, leaving 18 bases between the germline ends. In germline, CDR1 is LNHNV, CDR2 YYDKDF (reference sequence). This CDR3 is 15 amino acids long. The CDR3 loop is CATSFLLGVGETQYF. CDR3 nucleotides: TGTGCCACCAGTTTTTTATTGGGGGTTGGAGAGACCCAGTACTTC. The full variable domain, rest sourced from reference TRBV15 and TRBJ2-5, is DAMVIQNPRYQVTQFGKPVTLSCSQTLNHNVMYWYQQKSSQAPKLLFHYYDKDFNNEADTPDNFQSRRPNTSFCFLDIRSPGLGDTAMYLCATSFLLGVGETQYFGPGTRLLVL.

This clonotype has ten or more counts. The V call is TRBV7-9, the J call TRBJ1-5; no clear D gene. Germline-derived CDR1 and CDR2 are SEHNR and FQNEAQ (reference sequence). The ends were cut back, 3 bases at V and 7 bases at J, with 10 bases in the middle. The CDR3 is 13 residues long. This chain's CDR3 is CASSLRDGQPQHF. In DNA form, the CDR3 reads TGTGCCAGCAGCTTGCGGGATGGGCAGCCCCAGCATTTT.

This clonotype was detected many times. The gene calls are TRBV6-1 and TRBJ2-7; a weak D match, TRBD2 (6 bases). Trimming took 4 bases from V and 3 from J, leaving 10 bases between them. Per germline, CDR1 MNHNS and CDR2 SASEGT. The CDR3 spans 13 residues. Here the CDR3 DNA reads TGTGCCAGCAGTGGGGACTCGCACTACGAGCAGTACTTC. Translating it yields CASSGDSHYEQYF.

This rearrangement joins TRBV27 to TRBJ1-6, with 7 bases aligning to TRBD1. This CDR3 region has 17 residues. J gave up 7 bases and V 2 bases, and 11 bases lay outside the gene matches. Looked up from germline, CDR1 is MNHEY and CDR2 is SMNVEV (reference sequence). In DNA form, the CDR3 reads TGTGCCAGCAGTTTAAAAACAGGGGAGGCTTACAATTCACCCCTCCACTTT. It translates to CASSLKTGEAYNSPLHF.

This clonotype has ten or more counts. The rearrangement uses TRBV5-1 and TRBJ2-2, with D possibly TRBD1 on 5 matching bases. The CDR3 contains 14 residues. V dropped 2 bases and J dropped 1 base, with 6 bases sitting between them. Germline V CDR1 and CDR2: SGHRS, YFSETQ. The CDR3 region has the DNA TGCGCCAGCAGCTTCACAGGGAACACCGGGGAGCTGTTTTTT. Protein: CASSFTGNTGELFF.

This clonotype was observed at least ten times. The chain uses TRBV12-3 or TRBV12-4 and TRBJ1-1; D not certain. This CDR3 contains 17 residues. The ends were cut back, 2 bases at V and 2 bases at J, with 18 bases in the middle. CDR3 loop: CASSLWRWAEGNTEAFF. The CDR3 DNA reads as TGTGCCAGCAGTTTATGGAGGTGGGCGGAGGGCAACACTGAAGCTTTCTTT.

This clonotype appeared many times. The chain couples TRBV29-1 to TRBJ2-5, with a weak D call TRBD2 (6 bases). Germline V gene lookup returns CDR1 SQVTM and CDR2 ANQGSEA. V was pared by 5 bases and J by 4 bases, with 20 bases between. There are 15 residues in the CDR3. The CDR3 sequence: CSVNCPPGVRETQYF. The CDR3 DNA is TGCAGCGTTAACTGCCCCCCGGGAGTTCGAGAGACCCAGTACTTC.

This clonotype was counted at least ten times. V and J are TRBV6-2 or TRBV6-3 and TRBJ2-7; the D gene could be TRBD1 or TRBD2 (5 bases each). Between the trimmed V and J ends, which lost 4 bases and 0 bases, there was a span of 22 bases. Germline CDR1 MNHEY, CDR2 SVGEGT. This CDR3 has 18 residues. CDR3 in DNA: TGTGCCAGCAGTTCCCTCCCGGCAGGGACGACGTTCTCCTACGAGCAGTACTTC. Protein sequence: CASSSLPAGTTFSYEQYF.